Presented here are 17 T cell receptor beta chains from one specimen sequenced in a study of T-cell memory formation after mild COVID-19. TCRdb used MiXCR to reprocess the 5' RACE reads, holding one entry per CDR3 protein. The sample comprises roughly 150,000 distinct CDR3 sequences, roughly 13% of which are singletons, and roughly 3.4% rests with the top ten. Sequencing input: PBMCs or a T cell subset sorted from them (not recorded which). These receptors were taken from a man aged 18 to 30 who had mild COVID-19 (a few samples of this study predate the infection). Cell type and time point are not known.

This rearrangement joins TRBV5-1 to TRBJ1-2, with TRBD1 matching 7 bases. V trimming: 4 bases; J trimming: 8 bases; junction bases outside the gene matches: 11. This CDR3 is built from 14 residues. Germline CDR1 reads SGHRS; CDR2 reads YFSETQ. CDR3 residues: CASSVEPWTGGYTF. The CDR3 bases are TGCGCCAGCAGCGTAGAACCGTGGACAGGCGGCTACACCTTC.

There are a few counts of this clonotype. This chain links TRBV7-2 with TRBJ2-7; 10 bases line up with TRBD2. Looked up from germline, CDR1 is SGHTA and CDR2 is FQGNSA. Trimming took 5 bases from V and 2 from J; bases not matched to a gene: 6. The CDR3 totals 15 residues. CDR3 in DNA: TGTGCCAGCAGCGGTCCTAGCGGGGGACCCTACGAGCAGTACTTC. Amino acid sequence: CASSGPSGGPYEQYF.

The chain joins TRBV20-1 to TRBJ1-1; 11 nucleotides agree with TRBD1. The CDR3 is 12 amino acids. Germline V gene data show CDR1 as DFQATT and CDR2 as SNEGSKA (reference sequence). The DNA for the CDR3 is TGCAGGGGGACAGGGGGTAGCGCTGAAGCTTTCTTT. Translation gives CRGTGGSAEAFF.

V usage is TRBV7-2 and J usage is TRBJ1-5; D remains unclear. Germline CDR1 SGHTA, CDR2 FQGNSA. CDR3 size: 13 residues. Trimming left V 7 bases short and J 0 bases short, with 7 bases between. The DNA for the CDR3 is TGTGCCAGCACCCTGGATAGCAATCAGCCCCAGCATTTT. The encoded protein is CASTLDSNQPQHF.

This clonotype has only a few counts. This chain uses TRBV6-2 or TRBV6-3 with TRBJ2-1; D tentatively reads TRBD1 or TRBD2 (5 bases each). The CDR3 is 15 residues long. Germline lookup yields CDR1 MNHEY and CDR2 SVGEGT. Trimming pared 5 bases from V and 0 bases from J, leaving 11 bases between. CDR3: CASSRDQSSYNEQFF. Written as DNA, the CDR3 is TGTGCCAGCAGTCGGGACCAGAGCTCCTACAATGAGCAGTTCTTC.

The chain is built from TRBV12-5 and TRBJ2-3; D is perhaps TRBD2 (7 bases). CDR3 length: 15 amino acids. The germline V gene encodes CDR1 LGHNT and CDR2 FRNRAP. The V end was cut by 5 bases, the J end by 2 bases, with 14 bases between. Written as DNA, the CDR3 is TGTGCTAGTGGTACCTTGGGGGGGGCCACAGATACGCAGTATTTT. Its protein is CASGTLGGATDTQYF.

The J gene is TRBJ1-2, the V gene TRBV10-3; the D gene is possibly TRBD1 (5 bases). Germline CDR1 and CDR2: ENHRY and SYGVKD. The V gene lost 8 bases and the J gene lost 2 bases, with 9 bases spanning the gap. The CDR3 consists of 12 residues. In DNA form, the CDR3 reads TGTGCCATCCAGGGTTCGAACTATGGCTACACCTTC. Protein product: CAIQGSNYGYTF.

This clonotype was observed a few times. V usage is TRBV28 and J usage is TRBJ2-2; D is uncertain. V dropped 6 bases and J dropped 3 bases, with 8 bases sitting between them. The germline V gene has CDR1 MDHEN and CDR2 SYDVKM. This CDR3 spans 13 amino acids. The CDR3 loop reads CASRRSDTGELFF. In DNA, the CDR3 is TGTGCCAGCAGACGGAGTGACACCGGGGAGCTGTTTTTT.

The CDR3 DNA reads TGTGCCAGCAGTTTAGATCTCCCGGGGTCTGGGGCCAACGTCCTGACTTTC. It yields the protein CASSLDLPGSGANVLTF. The chain has TRBV28 and TRBJ2-6, with a weak D call TRBD2 (5 bases). CDR1 and CDR2 (germline): MDHEN, SYDVKM. The CDR3 has 17 amino acids. V gave up 2 bases and J gave up 1 base, with 12 bases separating them.

The chain uses TRBV7-8 and TRBJ2-1, with D possibly matching TRBD2 (7 bases). CDR3 size: 17 residues. The V and J ends lost 1 base and 1 base respectively, with 14 bases between them. CDR1 and CDR2 (germline): SGHVS, FQNEAQ. The CDR3 coding sequence is TGTGCCAGCAGCTTAGGGGGGGCGGGGGCGTCCTACAATGAGCAGTTCTTC. This gives the protein CASSLGGAGASYNEQFF.

This clonotype showed up just a few times. Here the CDR3 DNA reads TGTGCCAGCAGCGTAGGCACAATGATAGCGAACACCGGGGAGCTGTTTTTT. It encodes CASSVGTMIANTGELFF. The rearrangement joins TRBV9 to TRBJ2-2, with no clear D. This CDR3 region has 17 residues. The V and J ends lost 0 bases and 0 bases respectively, with 12 bases between them. Germline CDR1 and CDR2: SGDLS and YYNGEE.

V is TRBV6-5 and J is TRBJ1-3; 9 bases are shared with TRBD1. Germline values: CDR1 MNHEY, CDR2 SVGAGI. This CDR3 has 15 residues. V lost 0 bases and J lost 4; bases outside the gene matches: 1. The CDR3 DNA follows: TGTGCCAGCAGTTACTCCGGACAGGGGGGAAACACCATATATTTT. Translating gives CASSYSGQGGNTIYF.

There are a few counts of this clonotype. J is TRBJ2-2 and V is TRBV6-2 or TRBV6-3; the D call may be TRBD1 or TRBD2 (5 bases each). Trimming pared 1 base from V and 6 bases from J, leaving 12 bases between. The length of the CDR3 is 15 residues. Per the germline V gene, CDR1 is MNHEY and CDR2 is SVGEGT. CDR3 residues: CASSYFGTPPGELFF. CDR3 bases: TGTGCCAGCAGTTACTTCGGGACCCCACCCGGGGAGCTGTTTTTT.

This clonotype has a handful of counts. The rearrangement uses TRBV4-1 and TRBJ2-7; 7 bases align to TRBD2. Trimming took 4 bases from V and 0 from J; bases not matched to a gene: 6. This CDR3 region has 15 residues. CDR1 is MGHRA and CDR2 is YSYEKL in the germline V gene. DNA of the CDR3: TGCGCCAGCAGCCCGGGGGGTCCAAGCTCCTACGAGCAGTACTTC. It codes for CASSPGGPSSYEQYF.

There are a few counts of this clonotype. The chain uses TRBV7-2 and TRBJ2-5, with TRBD2 matching 9 bases. Germline V gene lookup returns CDR1 SGHTA and CDR2 FQGNSA. The CDR3 is made up of 16 amino acids. Germline trimming cut 2 bases from V and 4 bases from J; bases unmatched to any gene: 8. The CDR3 loop is CASSLNGGGAGETQYF. DNA of the CDR3: TGTGCCAGCAGCTTAAACGGCGGGGGGGCCGGAGAGACCCAGTACTTC.

This clonotype was observed many times. The CDR3 spells CASSSSGPYNEQFF. CDR3 nucleotide sequence: TGCGCCAGCAGCTCCAGTGGCCCCTACAATGAGCAGTTCTTC. This rearrangement joins TRBV5-1 to TRBJ2-1; no firm D call. Germline lookup yields CDR1 SGHRS and CDR2 YFSETQ. The length of the CDR3 is 14 residues. V dropped 3 bases and J dropped 2 bases, with 9 bases sitting between them.

This clonotype was counted only a few times. J is TRBJ2-2 and V is TRBV6-2 or TRBV6-3, with D hard to call. Germline-derived CDR1 and CDR2 are MNHEY and SVGEGT. CDR3 size: 14 residues. The V gene lost 10 bases and the J gene lost 6 bases, with 18 bases spanning the gap. CDR3 protein: CATTLLSVAGELFF. As DNA, the CDR3 is TGTGCCACTACGTTATTGTCCGTGGCCGGGGAGCTGTTTTTT.